The 27 T cell receptor beta chains given below trace back to one sample, sequenced in a study of a mutant IDH1 vaccine in newly diagnosed glioma. The antigens of these receptors remain unknown. The table came from immunoSEQ multiplex PCR; TCRdb's copy has only in-frame clones and leaves some out. The sample has 70,000 to 100,000 clones; 75% to 95% are singletons. Time point of the sample: week 5, during vaccination. With topical imiquimod, each dose of the vaccine consisted of 300 ug of mutant IDH1 20-mer peptide. The input for sequencing was PBMCs, taken from a glioma patient whose treatment included an IDH1 peptide vaccine. These receptors were obtained from a woman between 50 and 59 years old with glioma.

This chain joins TRBV19 and TRBJ2-3, with 12 nucleotides matching TRBD2. V gave up 2 bases and J gave up 3 bases; unmatched junction bases: 3. Per germline, CDR1 LNHDA and CDR2 SQIVND (reference sequence). The CDR3 spans 16 residues. Written as DNA, the CDR3 is TGTGCCAGTAGTATAAATCTAGCGGGAGGGACAGATACGCAGTATTTT. It specifies CASSINLAGGTDTQYF.

V is TRBV5-1 and J is TRBJ2-5; D is unclear. The ends were cut back, 2 bases at V and 4 bases at J, with 9 bases in the middle. Germline CDR1 and CDR2: SGHRS and YFSETQ. The CDR3 loop spans 13 amino acids. CDR3 in amino acids: CASSLAVGETQYF. The CDR3, as DNA: TGCGCCAGCAGCTTAGCCGTCGGAGAGACCCAGTACTTC.

V is TRBV5-1 and J is TRBJ2-1; a weak D match, TRBD1 (6 bases). Germline values: CDR1 SGHRS, CDR2 YFSETQ. The germline V and J ends were trimmed by 0 bases and 2 bases, with 9 bases remaining between them. The CDR3 contains 15 residues. CDR3 sequence (DNA): TGCGCCAGCAGCTTGGACAGGGTACCCTACAATGAGCAGTTCTTC. This encodes CASSLDRVPYNEQFF. Supplemented by reference TRBV5-1 and TRBJ2-1, the full variable domain reads KAGVTQTPRYLIKTRGQQVTLSCSPISGHRSVSWYQQTPGQGLQFLFEYFSETQRNKGNFPGRFSGRQFSNSRSEMNVSTLELGDSALYLCASSLDRVPYNEQFFGPGTRLTVL.

This clone showed up just once. The gene calls are TRBV6-5 and TRBJ2-7; 10 bases map to TRBD1. Germline-derived CDR1 and CDR2 are MNHEY and SVGAGI. Germline trimming cut 0 bases from V and 7 bases from J; bases unmatched to any gene: 9. The CDR3 runs 16 residues. The CDR3 reads CASSYSRGQGIGEQYF. The CDR3 nucleotides read TGTGCCAGCAGTTACTCGCGGGGACAGGGGATAGGGGAGCAGTACTTC.

V gene TRBV27 combines with J gene TRBJ2-7; D might be TRBD2 (5 bases). The CDR3 covers 11 residues. The ends were cut back, 6 bases at V and 11 bases at J, with 14 bases in the middle. In germline, CDR1 is MNHEY, CDR2 SMNVEV (reference sequence). The CDR3 here is CASSASGLEYF. DNA for the CDR3: TGTGCCAGCAGCGCGTCCGGACTGGAGTACTTC.

The chain is built from TRBV2 and TRBJ2-1, with D possibly being TRBD1 or TRBD2 (5 bases each). CDR1 and CDR2 from the germline V gene are SNHLY and FYNNEI. With 11 bases removed from V and 7 bases from J, the gap between germline ends came to 12 bases. This CDR3 has 11 residues. This CDR3 is CAPWDGNEQFF. CDR3 DNA sequence: TGTGCCCCGTGGGACGGAAATGAGCAGTTCTTC.

The chain recombines TRBV6-5 with TRBJ2-5; a possible D gene is TRBD2 (6 bases). This CDR3 is built from 13 residues. Germline V gives CDR1 MNHEY, CDR2 SVGAGI. The V end lost 6 bases, the J end lost 5 bases, and 13 bases lay between the germline ends. As DNA, the CDR3 is TGTGCCAGCAGCCGGGACTCCCCGGAGACCCAGTACTTC. Its translation: CASSRDSPETQYF.

The rearrangement links TRBV5-1 to TRBJ2-3; D may be TRBD2 (5 bases). The CDR3 totals 16 residues. Trimming removed 2 bases from V and 0 bases from J, with 13 bases in between. Germline V gives CDR1 SGHRS, CDR2 YFSETQ. CDR3 bases: TGCGCCAGCAGCTTCGGTAGAGCGGTTAGCACAGATACGCAGTATTTT. This translates into CASSFGRAVSTDTQYF.

CDR3 protein: CASSEWEGEGHNEQFF. Here the CDR3 DNA reads TGTGCCAGCAGTGAATGGGAGGGAGAGGGTCACAATGAGCAGTTCTTC. The chain couples TRBV6-1 to TRBJ2-1; TRBD2 matches at 7 bases. CDR1 is MNHNS and CDR2 is SASEGT in the germline V gene. CDR3 length: 16 residues. V dropped 2 bases and J dropped 5; count of bases not matched to a gene: 9.

The chain joins TRBV11-2 to TRBJ2-7; D is possibly TRBD2 (5 bases). CDR3 length equals 14 residues. Trimming shortened V by 5 bases and J by 0 bases, and 11 bases separated the two germline ends. Germline V gene lookup returns CDR1 SGHAT and CDR2 FQNNGV. The CDR3 DNA is TGTGCCAGCAGCCCGACGAGCGGCTCCTACGAGCAGTACTTC. It yields the protein CASSPTSGSYEQYF.

This chain uses TRBV6-5 with TRBJ2-5; perhaps TRBD2 as D (6 bases). Germline-derived CDR1 and CDR2 are MNHEY and SVGAGI. This CDR3 is 14 amino acids long. V gave up 6 bases and J gave up 10 bases, with 21 bases separating them. Written as DNA, the CDR3 is TGTGCCAGCAGCGGACGACTAGACCCCATAGGCCAGTACTTC. It codes for CASSGRLDPIGQYF.

The V call is TRBV28, the J call TRBJ1-1; D unclear. The CDR3 spans 10 residues. V shed 7 bases and J shed 5 bases, with 5 bases lying between them. The germline V gene has CDR1 MDHEN and CDR2 SYDVKM. The CDR3 region is CASIRTEAFF. The CDR3, as DNA: TGTGCCAGCATCAGGACTGAAGCTTTCTTT.

V usage is TRBV27 and J usage is TRBJ2-1, with TRBD2 as a possible D gene (6 bases). The V end lost 5 bases, the J end lost 7 bases, and 12 bases lay between the germline ends. Germline V CDR1 and CDR2: MNHEY, SMNVEV (reference sequence). There are 13 residues in the CDR3. The CDR3: CASSLANRNEQFF. Written as DNA, the CDR3 is TGTGCCAGCAGTCTAGCGAACCGGAATGAGCAGTTCTTC.

The chain joins TRBV19 to TRBJ2-4; D unresolved. This CDR3 spans 15 amino acids. Trimming shortened V by 7 bases and J by 0 bases, and 13 bases separated the two germline ends. Germline-derived CDR1 and CDR2 are LNHDA and SQIVND (reference sequence). CDR3 residues: CASNSPGLAKNIQYF. The CDR3 DNA reads TGTGCCAGTAACTCTCCGGGTCTAGCCAAAAACATTCAGTACTTC.

DNA for the CDR3: TGCGCCAGCAGCCAAGATAGCGCTAGCGGCTCCTACAATGAGCAGTTCTTC. This codes for CASSQDSASGSYNEQFF. V gene TRBV4-1 combines with J gene TRBJ2-1, with TRBD2 matching over 7 bases. The CDR3 spans 17 residues. The germline gives CDR1 MGHRA, CDR2 YSYEKL. Unmatched junction bases numbered 5, after V lost 0 bases and J lost 0 bases.

This clone was found once. The chain joins TRBV30 to TRBJ2-7; D unclear. The CDR3 is 12 residues long. Trimming removed 3 bases at V and 2 bases at J, with 8 bases between. The V gene's germline CDR1 is GTSNPN and CDR2 SVGIG (reference sequence). CDR3 sequence reads: CAWRDGPYEQYF. In DNA form, the CDR3 reads TGTGCCTGGAGGGACGGACCCTACGAGCAGTACTTC.

The V and J genes are TRBV7-2 and TRBJ2-3; TRBD2 matches 7 bases. This CDR3 region has 16 residues. With V trimmed by 0 bases and J by 4 bases, 7 bases remained unmatched. In germline, CDR1 is SGHTA, CDR2 FQGNSA. CDR3 sequence (DNA): TGTGCCAGCAGCTTAGCGCGTGCGGGAGTGGCAGATACGCAGTATTTT. Translating gives CASSLARAGVADTQYF.

V and J are TRBV5-6 and TRBJ2-2; D ambiguous. V was shortened by 2 bases and J by 4 bases, with 6 bases between the two germline ends. Germline lookup yields CDR1 SGHDT and CDR2 YYEEEE. This CDR3 is 13 amino acids long. This chain's CDR3 is CASSFYSTGELFF. The CDR3 nucleotides are TGTGCCAGCAGCTTTTACAGCACCGGGGAGCTGTTTTTT.

This chain uses TRBV19 with TRBJ1-1; D gene ambiguous. The germline CDR1 and CDR2 sequences are LNHDA and SQIVND (reference sequence). The CDR3 has 12 residues. Trimming removed 6 bases from V and 4 bases from J, with 9 bases in between. CDR3 nucleotide sequence: TGTGCCAGTAGCCCTGGACGCACTGAAGCTTTCTTT. This codes for CASSPGRTEAFF.

The genes are TRBV6-5 and TRBJ1-6, with a possible D match to TRBD1 (5 bases). Germline CDR1 and CDR2: MNHEY and SVGAGI. Trimming stripped 6 bases from V and 9 bases from J, with 12 bases between. The CDR3 contains 13 residues. The DNA of the CDR3 is TGTGCCAGCAGAGCCTCTGGGGCTTCACCCCTCCACTTT. Translating gives CASRASGASPLHF.

V gene TRBV6-5 combines with J gene TRBJ2-2; 7 bases map to TRBD2. The V segment lost 5 bases and the J segment 6 bases; nucleotides outside the gene matches: 9. CDR3 length equals 15 residues. Germline values: CDR1 MNHEY, CDR2 SVGAGI. This CDR3 is CASSQRGPNPGELFF. The DNA of the CDR3 is TGTGCCAGCAGTCAGCGGGGCCCAAATCCCGGGGAGCTGTTTTTT.

This clone came up a few times. The chain has TRBV5-1 and TRBJ2-3; D might be TRBD2 (5 bases). From germline, CDR1 is SGHRS and CDR2 YFSETQ. The CDR3 sequence is 16 residues long. Trimming cost V 0 bases and J 1 base, with 12 bases left between them. The CDR3 DNA is TGCGCCAGCAGCTTGGGGCAATCGAGGGGCACAGATACGCAGTATTTT. It translates to CASSLGQSRGTDTQYF.

The J gene is TRBJ2-7, the V gene TRBV11-1; TRBD2 might be the D (7 bases). The CDR3 has 14 amino acids. Trimming left V 5 bases short and J 4 bases short, with 15 bases between. Germline CDR1 is SGHAT and CDR2 is FQDESV (reference sequence). The CDR3 DNA follows: TGTGCCAGCAGCCTCGGGCGGGGGCGATACGAGCAGTACTTC. Protein sequence: CASSLGRGRYEQYF.

This chain joins TRBV9 and TRBJ2-3; 11 bases are a match to TRBD2. The V gene's germline CDR1 is SGDLS and CDR2 YYNGEE. With 1 base clipped from V and 3 bases from J, the junction kept 10 bases outside the gene matches. This CDR3 is built from 18 residues. For the CDR3, the DNA is TGTGCCAGCAGCGTAACCTCAACTAGCGGGAGAGCGACAGATACGCAGTATTTT. Protein: CASSVTSTSGRATDTQYF.

The chain is built from TRBV6-1 and TRBJ1-6, with 7 bases aligning to TRBD1. The junction had 4 bases not matched to a gene; V was cut back by 1 base and J by 10 bases. Germline V gene lookup returns CDR1 MNHNS and CDR2 SASEGT. This CDR3 is 14 amino acids long. The CDR3 protein is CASSEDRGSSPLHF. The CDR3 region has the DNA TGTGCCAGCAGTGAAGACAGGGGAAGCTCACCCCTCCACTTT.

In DNA, the CDR3 is TGTGCCACCAGCAGCGTACCGGGTGAGGGCGAGGTGGGAAACACCATATATTTT. Translating gives CATSSVPGEGEVGNTIYF. The chain combines TRBV15 with TRBJ1-3; D ambiguous. The CDR3 length is 18 residues. Germline V gives CDR1 LNHNV, CDR2 YYDKDF (reference sequence). V was cut by 3 bases and J by 4 bases, with 22 bases left in between.

For this clone: Compared with germline, one end of the junction differs, possibly owing to a read error. Other DNA sequences within the sample encode an identical CDR3. The chain employs TRBV4-1 and TRBJ1-5; no definite D call. The CDR3 has 15 residues. From germline, CDR1 is MGHRA and CDR2 YSYEKL. CDR3 DNA: TGCGCCAGCAGCCAAGGTATCAGGTCCAATCAGCCCCAGCACTTT. This translates into CASSQGIRSNQPQHF.